The source of this T cell receptor (beta chain) is a study of blood T cell repertoires in COVID-19. No more than 2 weeks before study entry, exposed participants had met a case of COVID-19. Sequencing used immunoSEQ multiplex PCR; TCRdb keeps in-frame clones, though not all of them. The profile shows approximately 400,000 clones, just over 90% of them singletons. The CDR3 is made up of 16 amino acids. Sample: PBMCs or T cells enriched from blood (not recorded which). The rearrangement joins TRBV21-1 to TRBJ1-1; the table assigns TRBD1, which was not confirmed against the DNA. TRBV21-1 is labeled a pseudogene. The TCR originated in a middle-aged woman who had been exposed to COVID-19. CDR3: CASSPYQGQGYTEAFF. The CDR3 DNA sequence: TGTGCCAGCAGCCCTTACCAGGGACAGGGGTACACTGAAGCTTTCTTT.